These 7 T cell receptor beta chains came from one sample sequenced in a study of tumor and adjacent non-tumor tissue in lung cancer. This sample's RNA came from whole unsorted tissue. Distant lung tissue was collected more than 3 cm away from the tumor edge. The library came from three nested PCR rounds adapted from ARM-PCR protocols. TCRdb redid the calling of the multiplex PCR reads with MiXCR, one entry per CDR3 protein. The data contain some 80,000 distinct CDR3 sequences, more than 75% of them singletons. The material sequenced was distant non-tumor lung tissue. The receptors here all came from a woman aged 45-59 years with non-small cell lung cancer.

The chain recombines TRBV19 with TRBJ2-1; a possible D gene is TRBD2 (5 bases). The germline gives CDR1 LNHDA, CDR2 SQIVND (reference sequence). The CDR3 consists of 19 residues. V lost 11 bases, J lost 3 bases, and 32 bases lay in between. Here the CDR3 DNA reads TGTGCCGGCCCCCTACACGGGCTAGTGGGAGTTAAAGGCTACAATGAGCAGTTCTTC. Amino acid sequence: CAGPLHGLVGVKGYNEQFF.

About this clonotype: One junction end does not reproduce the germline sequence, and a read error may be involved. This chain connects TRBV29-1 to TRBJ1-1; the D gene is possibly TRBD1 (5 bases). CDR1 and CDR2 from the germline V gene are SQVTM and ANQGSEA. This CDR3 has 13 residues. The DNA of the CDR3 is TGTAGCGTAGCCCACGGGGACTACATTGAAGCTTTCTTT. Residues: CSVAHGDYIEAFF.

This clonotype is medium-sized by share. The V gene is TRBV29-1, the J gene TRBJ2-7; weak D call: TRBD1 (6 bases). V was shortened by 4 bases and J by 5 bases, with 18 bases between the two germline ends. The germline V gene has CDR1 SQVTM and CDR2 ANQGSEA. The CDR3 extends over 14 amino acids. The CDR3 nucleotides read TGCAGCGTTGGTAACTGGCAGGGGTTCAACGAGCAGTACTTC. This codes for CSVGNWQGFNEQYF.

About this clonotype itself: With a much larger clone just one base away, this may be a read error. This rearrangement joins TRBV5-4 to TRBJ2-1; TRBD2 might be the D (6 bases). Germline-derived CDR1 and CDR2 are SGHNT and YYREEE (reference sequence). The CDR3 consists of 15 residues. V lost 0 bases to trimming and J lost 5 bases, with 12 bases between them. In DNA form, the CDR3 reads TGTGCCAGCAGCTTGGGCGGGAAGACGGACAATGAGCAGTTCTTC. Amino acid sequence: CASSLGGKTDNEQFF.

About this clonotype: This may be a read error: a much more frequent sequence differs by one nucleotide. The chain uses TRBV20-1 and TRBJ2-5; 8 bases are shared with TRBD2. V shed 1 base and J 5 bases; nucleotides not matched to a gene: 18. Germline values: CDR1 DFQATT, CDR2 SNEGSKA (reference sequence). The CDR3 covers 18 residues. CDR3 amino acids: CSARVAGGADHPHETQYF. In nucleotides, the CDR3 is TGCAGTGCTAGAGTTGCGGGGGGAGCAGACCACCCCCACGAGACCCAGTACTTC.

Comment on this clonotype: The junction does not match germline at one end; this may be a read error. The chain combines TRBV10-3 with TRBJ2-7, with unresolved D. Germline lookup yields CDR1 ENHRY and CDR2 SYGVKD. This CDR3 has 12 amino acids. This chain's CDR3 is CVISLESHEQYF. The DNA for the CDR3 is TGTGTCATCAGTCTGGAATCCCACGAGCAGTACTTC.

As regards this clonotype: A read error may produce the germline difference seen at one junction end. The CDR3 nucleotides are TGTGCCAGTACCTTAGAGCCGGGGGCGAACATTGAAGCTTTCTTT. Residues: CASTLEPGANIEAFF. This chain connects TRBV11-2 to TRBJ1-1; D is perhaps TRBD1 (6 bases). Per germline, CDR1 SGHAT and CDR2 FQNNGV. The CDR3 contains 15 residues.